This T cell receptor beta chain was recovered during a study of patients and donors after allogeneic stem cell transplantation. TCRdb independently ran MiXCR on the RT-PCR reads; one entry per CDR3 protein. The sample has about a million distinct CDR3 sequences, about a sixth seen once. Looked up from germline, CDR1 is SGHKS and CDR2 is YYEKEE (reference sequence). J gave up 4 bases and V 1 base, and 8 bases lay outside the gene matches. This CDR3 region has 16 residues. The chain employs TRBV5-5 and TRBJ2-1, with 7 bases lining up with TRBD2. This sequence originates from a human donor who was either an allogeneic HSCT recipient or a stem cell or donor lymphocyte infusion donor (not recorded which). It is not recorded whose cells these are; they may come from a transplant donor. Sequencing was done on a sample of blood, either unsorted or a sorted T cell fraction (not recorded which). In DNA, the CDR3 is TGTGCCAGCAGCTTGTCAAGCGGGGAATTTTACAATGAGCAGTTCTTC. This gives the protein CASSLSSGEFYNEQFF.